Below, one TCR beta chain is given with its context. What it binds is not known. Healthy Russian Caucasian donors spanned ages roughly 6 to 90 years. This entry comes from a study of blood T cells in healthy people across ages. Broader study findings: Donors of long life had a larger count of naive CD4+ cells and greater diversity than aged donors.

With V trimmed by 5 bases and J by 7 bases, 3 bases remained unmatched. CDR1 and CDR2 from the germline V gene are DFQATT and SNEGSKA (reference sequence). The CDR3 is 13 residues long. The use of a sample-barcoded 5' primer and a J-beta primer mix characterized a second PCR of roughly 6 to 12 cycles. TCRdb independently ran MiXCR on the 5' RACE reads; one entry per CDR3 protein. The sample lists roughly 1,700,000 distinct CDR3 sequences; approximately 28% were seen once. The sequencing input was blood. This receptor was taken from a woman in her twenties or thirties in good health. The chain couples TRBV20-1 to TRBJ2-4, with 12 bases identical to TRBD2. CDR3 sequence (DNA): TGCAGTGCTCCTAGCGGGGGGGAGAACATTCAGTACTTC. It is translated as CSAPSGGENIQYF.